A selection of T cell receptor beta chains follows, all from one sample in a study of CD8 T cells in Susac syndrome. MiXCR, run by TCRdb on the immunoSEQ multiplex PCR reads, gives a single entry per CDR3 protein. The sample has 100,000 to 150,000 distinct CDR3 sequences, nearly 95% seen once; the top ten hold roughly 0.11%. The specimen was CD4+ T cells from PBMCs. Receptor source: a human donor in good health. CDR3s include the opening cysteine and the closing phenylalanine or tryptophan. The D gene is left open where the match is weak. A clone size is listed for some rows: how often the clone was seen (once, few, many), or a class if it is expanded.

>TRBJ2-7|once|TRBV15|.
CATQGTTYEQYF
TGTGCCACCCAGGGGACCACCTACGAGCAGTACTTC
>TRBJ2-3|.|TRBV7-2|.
CASSPWGSTDTQYF
TGTGCCAGCAGCCCCTGGGGGAGCACAGATACGCAGTATTTT
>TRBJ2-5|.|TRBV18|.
CASARALEETQYF
TGTGCCTCAGCGAGGGCCCTTGAGGAGACCCAGTACTTC
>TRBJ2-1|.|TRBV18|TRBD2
CASSPQAGGGEQFF
TGTGCCAGCTCCCCCCAGGCGGGAGGGGGTGAGCAGTTCTTC
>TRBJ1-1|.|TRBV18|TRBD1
CASSTGRNTEAFF
TGTGCCAGCTCGACAGGGAGGAACACTGAAGCTTTCTTT
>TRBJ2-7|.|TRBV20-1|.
CSARDLLNYEQYF
TGCAGTGCTAGAGATCTCTTGAACTACGAGCAGTACTTC
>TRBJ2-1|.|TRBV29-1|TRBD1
CSGYRGPNEQFF
TGCAGCGGGTACAGGGGGCCCAATGAGCAGTTCTTC
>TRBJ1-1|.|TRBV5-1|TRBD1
CASSHSPDRGNTEAFF
TGCGCCAGCAGTCACTCACCTGACAGGGGTAACACTGAAGCTTTCTTT
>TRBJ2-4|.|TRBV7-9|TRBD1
CASSTRDSLAKNIQYF
TGTGCCAGCAGCACCCGGGACAGCCTAGCCAAAAACATTCAGTACTTC
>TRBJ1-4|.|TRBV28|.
CASSLSGQRNEKLFF
TGTGCCAGCAGTTTATCTGGACAGAGAAATGAAAAACTGTTTTTT
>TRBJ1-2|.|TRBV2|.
CASYGGYGYTF
TGTGCCAGCTACGGGGGCTATGGCTACACCTTC
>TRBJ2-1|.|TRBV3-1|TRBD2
CASSILAGGGNEQFF
TGTGCCAGCAGCATACTAGCGGGAGGGGGAAATGAGCAGTTCTTC
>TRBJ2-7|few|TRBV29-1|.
CSAYRVGAYEQYF
TGCAGCGCCTACAGGGTTGGGGCCTACGAGCAGTACTTC
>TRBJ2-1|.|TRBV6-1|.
CASSQDIGEQFF
TGTGCCAGCAGCCAGGACATTGGAGAGCAGTTCTTC
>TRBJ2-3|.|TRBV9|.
CASSVGPGGWTDTQYF
.
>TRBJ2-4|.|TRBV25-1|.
CASSADSLQYF
TGTGCCAGCAGTGCCGACAGCCTCCAGTACTTC
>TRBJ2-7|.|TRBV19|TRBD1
CARGDRGLVYEQYF
TGTGCCAGGGGAGACAGGGGGCTTGTCTACGAGCAGTACTTC
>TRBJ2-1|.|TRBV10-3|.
CAISESVSYNEQFF
TGTGCCATCAGTGAGTCGGTCAGCTACAATGAGCAGTTCTTC
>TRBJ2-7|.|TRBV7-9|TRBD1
CASSLQLGQGAYEQYF
TGTGCCAGCAGCCTGCAACTAGGACAGGGGGCTTACGAGCAGTACTTC
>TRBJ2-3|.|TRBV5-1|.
CASSLSSGTDTQYF
TGCGCCAGCAGCTTGTCTTCAGGAACAGATACGCAGTATTTT
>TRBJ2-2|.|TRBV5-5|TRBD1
CASSYRGPGTGELFF
TGTGCCAGCAGCTACAGGGGGCCGGGCACCGGGGAGCTGTTTTTT
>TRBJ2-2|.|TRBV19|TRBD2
CASRTSRVTGELFF
TGTGCCAGTCGGACTAGTCGCGTCACCGGGGAGCTGTTTTTT
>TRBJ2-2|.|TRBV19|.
CASRPAASPLNTGELFF
TGTGCCAGTAGACCTGCAGCTAGCCCCCTCAACACCGGGGAGCTGTTTTTT
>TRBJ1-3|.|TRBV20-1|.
CSAETGGSGNTIYF
TGCAGTGCTGAGACGGGCGGCTCTGGAAACACCATATATTTT
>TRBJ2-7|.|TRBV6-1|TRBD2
CASTLAGGTYEQYF
TGTGCCAGCACCTTAGCGGGAGGGACCTACGAGCAGTACTTC
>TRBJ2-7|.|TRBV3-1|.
CASSQVTYEQYF
TGTGCCAGCAGCCAGGTCACCTACGAGCAGTACTTC
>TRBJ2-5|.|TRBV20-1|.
CSARDLGEGGTQYF
TGCAGTGCTAGAGATCTGGGGGAGGGGGGGACCCAGTACTTC
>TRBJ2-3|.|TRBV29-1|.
CSVAGLSAVDTQYF
TGCAGCGTTGCTGGACTCTCTGCGGTAGATACGCAGTATTTT
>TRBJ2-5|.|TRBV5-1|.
CASSSYRQDQETQYF
TGCGCCAGCAGCTCATACCGACAGGACCAAGAGACCCAGTACTTC
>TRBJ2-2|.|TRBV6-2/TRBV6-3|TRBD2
CASSRTSGTSGGELFF
TGTGCCAGCAGCCGGACTAGCGGGACCTCCGGCGGGGAGCTGTTTTTT
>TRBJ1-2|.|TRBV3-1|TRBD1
CASSSLDRGPGYTF
TGTGCCAGCAGCTCCCTGGACAGGGGCCCGGGCTACACCTTC
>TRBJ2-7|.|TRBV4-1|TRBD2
CASSQDYLSGSTREQYF
TGCGCCAGCAGCCAAGATTATTTGAGCGGGAGTACCCGCGAGCAGTACTTC
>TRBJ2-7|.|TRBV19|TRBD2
CASSMGAGVLGEQYF
TGTGCCAGTAGTATGGGAGCGGGAGTCTTAGGCGAGCAGTACTTC
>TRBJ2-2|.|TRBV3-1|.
CASTSGMELFF
TGTGCCAGTACCTCGGGGATGGAGCTGTTTTTT
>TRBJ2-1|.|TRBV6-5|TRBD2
CASSYSMGVAGNNEQFF
TGTGCCAGCAGTTACTCGATGGGGGTAGCGGGAAACAATGAGCAGTTCTTC
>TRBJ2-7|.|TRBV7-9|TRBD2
CASSFWEGEQYF
TGTGCCAGCAGCTTCTGGGAGGGAGAGCAGTACTTC
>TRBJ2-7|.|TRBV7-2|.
CASSSRQGLNEQYF
TGTGCCAGCAGCTCACGACAGGGACTCAACGAGCAGTACTTC
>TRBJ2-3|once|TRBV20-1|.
CSARLSQSTDTQYF
TGCAGTGCTCGTTTAAGCCAGAGCACAGATACGCAGTATTTT
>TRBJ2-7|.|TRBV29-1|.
CSVEDQVNEQYF
TGCAGCGTTGAAGATCAAGTAAACGAGCAGTACTTC
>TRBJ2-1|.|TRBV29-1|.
CSSHSVTEQFF
TGCAGCTCCCACAGCGTGACTGAGCAGTTCTTC
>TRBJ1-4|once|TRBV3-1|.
CASTDRGSGEKLFF
TGTGCCAGCACCGATCGGGGGAGCGGGGAAAAACTGTTTTTT
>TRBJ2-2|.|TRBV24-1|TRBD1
CATSDPMTGLITGELFF
TGTGCCACCAGTGACCCCATGACAGGGCTCATCACCGGGGAGCTGTTTTTT
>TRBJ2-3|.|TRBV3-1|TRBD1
CASSQGKDRLFQDTQYF
TGTGCCAGCAGCCAAGGGAAGGACAGGCTGTTTCAGGATACGCAGTATTTT